One sample yielded the 13 T cell receptor beta chains listed below, sequenced in a study of T cell responses to AZD1222 COVID-19 vaccine. Assay: immunoSEQ multiplex PCR; the TCRdb copy retains only in-frame clones and omits some. Of around 100,000 clones listed, around 81% are singletons. The source material was peripheral blood, sampled on day 0 of AZD1222 vaccination. The receptors shown here come from an adult in good health.

The CDR3 DNA reads TGCGCCAGCAGCTTCCAGGGCGCTAATGAAAAACTGTTTTTT. As protein: CASSFQGANEKLFF. V and J are TRBV5-1 and TRBJ1-4; possibly TRBD1 for D (5 bases). The V and J ends lost 2 bases and 3 bases respectively, with 8 bases between them. Per the germline V gene, CDR1 is SGHRS and CDR2 is YFSETQ. The CDR3 contains 14 residues. The variable domain in full, completed from reference TRBV5-1 and TRBJ1-4, reads KAGVTQTPRYLIKTRGQQVTLSCSPISGHRSVSWYQQTPGQGLQFLFEYFSETQRNKGNFPGRFSGRQFSNSRSEMNVSTLELGDSALYLCASSFQGANEKLFFGSGTQLSVL.

The chain employs TRBV28 and TRBJ1-6, with D perhaps TRBD1 (5 bases). Germline CDR1 MDHEN, CDR2 SYDVKM. Trimming took 6 bases from V and 4 from J, leaving 19 bases between them. This CDR3 is built from 17 residues. CDR3 in DNA: TGTGCCAGCAGCCTATGGGGACGGGCTGCTTATAATTCACCCCTCCACTTT. It yields the protein CASSLWGRAAYNSPLHF. Full variable domain (remainder filled in from reference TRBV28 and TRBJ1-6): DVKVTQSSRYLVKRTGEKVFLECVQDMDHENMFWYRQDPGLGLRLIYFSYDVKMKEKGDIPEGYSVSREKKERFSLILESASTNQTSMYLCASSLWGRAAYNSPLHFGNGTRLTVT.

This chain joins TRBV6-6 and TRBJ2-7; 8 bases are a match to TRBD1. With V trimmed by 3 bases and J by 4 bases, 8 bases remained unmatched. The CDR3 is 15 residues long. CDR1 is MNHNY and CDR2 is SVGAGI in the germline V gene (reference sequence). Here the CDR3 DNA reads TGTGCCAGCAGTTATCTCGGACAGGGTGGGTACGAGCAGTACTTC. Its protein product is CASSYLGQGGYEQYF.

Ten or more counts support this clone. The same CDR3 can be traced to other DNA sequences in this sample. The rearrangement uses TRBV7-2 and TRBJ2-3, with D maybe TRBD2 (5 bases). The CDR3 has 13 residues. Germline CDR1 SGHTA, CDR2 FQGNSA. The V gene lost 5 bases and the J gene lost 4 bases, with 10 bases spanning the gap. The CDR3 DNA reads TGTGCCAGCAGCCTGAGGCGGGCAGATACGCAGTATTTT. Its translation: CASSLRRADTQYF.

The chain links TRBV28 to TRBJ1-5; no clear D. Trimming took off 8 bases at V and 0 bases at J, with 5 bases between the two ends. CDR1 is MDHEN, CDR2 SYDVKM, per germline. The length of the CDR3 is 12 residues. In nucleotides, the CDR3 is TGTGCCAGCCAGGTTAGCAATCAGCCCCAGCATTTT. This translates into CASQVSNQPQHF.

V is TRBV18 and J is TRBJ2-7; 7 bases map to TRBD1. Losses at the gene ends were 6 bases for V and 4 bases for J; bases not matched to a gene: 15. The CDR3 has 16 residues. Germline values: CDR1 KGHSH, CDR2 LQKENI. CDR3 in DNA: TGTGCCAGCTCGCGACAGGGAGCACGTTCCTCTTACGAGCAGTACTTC. Protein product: CASSRQGARSSYEQYF.

In nucleotides, the CDR3 is TGTGCCAGCAGCTTGGGGGGACAGATTGGTAGGGGCTACACCTTC. This sequence encodes CASSLGGQIGRGYTF. The chain employs TRBV5-4 and TRBJ1-2; 7 bases are a match to TRBD1. The CDR3 loop spans 15 amino acids. V dropped 0 bases and J dropped 8; count of bases not matched to a gene: 10. Germline V gene sequence: CDR1 SGHNT, CDR2 YYREEE (reference sequence).

Written as DNA, the CDR3 is TGTGCCAGCAGTTACACTACCGACAGGGGGCTAGGCTACACCTTC. Its translation: CASSYTTDRGLGYTF. V is TRBV6-6 and J is TRBJ1-2; 10 nucleotides match TRBD1. This CDR3 has 15 amino acids. V trimming: 2 bases; J trimming: 8 bases; junction bases outside the gene matches: 8. CDR1 and CDR2 (germline): MNHNY, SVGAGI (reference sequence).

V is TRBV3-1 (or the pseudogene TRBV3-2) and J is TRBJ1-6; D remains ambiguous. This CDR3 is 13 amino acids long. The germline V and J ends were trimmed by 4 bases and 8 bases, with 9 bases remaining between them. Germline CDR1 reads LGHDT; CDR2 reads YNNKEL (reference sequence). For the CDR3, the DNA is TGTGCCAGCAGCCGGTCAGTTTATTCACCCCTCCACTTT. It is translated as CASSRSVYSPLHF.

The J gene is TRBJ1-4, the V gene TRBV7-2; the D gene is possibly TRBD1 (5 bases). This CDR3 comprises 15 residues. CDR1 and CDR2 from the germline V gene are SGHTA and FQGNSA. V was trimmed by 5 bases and J by 7 bases, leaving 17 bases between them. The chain's CDR3 is CASSRDSTGAEKLFF. CDR3 nucleotide sequence: TGTGCCAGCAGCCGGGACTCCACCGGAGCTGAAAAACTGTTTTTT.

The chain couples TRBV19 to TRBJ2-7, with 7 bases matching TRBD1. V lost 9 bases, J lost 4 bases, and 9 bases stayed unmatched. Per germline, CDR1 LNHDA and CDR2 SQIVND (reference sequence). CDR3 length equals 13 residues. This chain's CDR3 is CASTGQNRYEQYF. As DNA, the CDR3 is TGTGCCAGCACGGGACAGAACAGGTACGAGCAGTACTTC.

This sequence joins TRBV5-8 and TRBJ1-6, with D maybe TRBD1 (6 bases). There are 14 residues in the CDR3. Germline V gives CDR1 SGHTS, CDR2 YDEGEE. Trimming removed 6 bases at V and 10 bases at J, with 17 bases between. CDR3 protein: CASTPEQGGSPLHF. The DNA for the CDR3 is TGTGCCAGCACCCCAGAACAGGGCGGATCACCCCTCCACTTT.

This chain joins TRBV12-3 or TRBV12-4 and TRBJ1-1, with no clear D. The CDR3 is 13 residues long. V shed 4 bases and J shed 3 bases, with 9 bases lying between them. This chain's CDR3 is CASSSPSYTEAFF. The CDR3 nucleotides read TGTGCCAGCAGTTCCCCGAGTTACACTGAAGCTTTCTTT.